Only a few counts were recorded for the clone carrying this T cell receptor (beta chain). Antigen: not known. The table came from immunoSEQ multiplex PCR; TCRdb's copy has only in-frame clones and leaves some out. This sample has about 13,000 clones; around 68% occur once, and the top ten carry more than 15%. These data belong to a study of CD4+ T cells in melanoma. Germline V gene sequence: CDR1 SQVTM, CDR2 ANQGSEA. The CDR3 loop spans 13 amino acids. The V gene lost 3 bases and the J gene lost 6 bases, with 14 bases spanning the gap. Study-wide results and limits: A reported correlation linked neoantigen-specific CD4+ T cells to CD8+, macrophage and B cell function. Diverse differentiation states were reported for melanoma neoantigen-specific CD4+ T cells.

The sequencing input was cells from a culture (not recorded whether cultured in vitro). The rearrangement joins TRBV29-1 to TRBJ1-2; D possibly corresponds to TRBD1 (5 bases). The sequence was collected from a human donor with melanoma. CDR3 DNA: TGCAGCGTTGACCAGATAAGGGGCCATGGCTACACCTTC. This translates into CSVDQIRGHGYTF. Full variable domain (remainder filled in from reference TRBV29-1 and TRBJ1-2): SAVISQKPSRDICQRGTSLTIQCQVDSQVTMMFWYRQQPGQSLTLIATANQGSEATYESGFVIDKFPISRPNLTFSTLTVSNMSPEDSSIYLCSVDQIRGHGYTFGSGTRLTVV.